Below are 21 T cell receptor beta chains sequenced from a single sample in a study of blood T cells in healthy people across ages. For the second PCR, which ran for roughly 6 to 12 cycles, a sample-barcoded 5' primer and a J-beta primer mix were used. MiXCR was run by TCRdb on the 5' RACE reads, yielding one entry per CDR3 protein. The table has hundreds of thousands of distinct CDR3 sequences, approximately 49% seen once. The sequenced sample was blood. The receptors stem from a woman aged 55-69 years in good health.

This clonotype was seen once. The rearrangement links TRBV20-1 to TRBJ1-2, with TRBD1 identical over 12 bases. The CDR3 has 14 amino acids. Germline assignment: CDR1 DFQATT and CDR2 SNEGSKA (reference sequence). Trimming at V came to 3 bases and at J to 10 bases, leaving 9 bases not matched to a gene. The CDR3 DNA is TGCAGTGCTAGTGGGGACAGGGGGCCCTTCCCCTACACCTTC. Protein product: CSASGDRGPFPYTF.

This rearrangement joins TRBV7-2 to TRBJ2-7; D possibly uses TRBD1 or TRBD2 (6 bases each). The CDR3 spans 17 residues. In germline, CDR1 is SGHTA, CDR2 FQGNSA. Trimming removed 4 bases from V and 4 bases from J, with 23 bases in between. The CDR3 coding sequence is TGTGCCAGCAGCTCCACGGGGGCAGGTCGTCTGGGGTACGAGCAGTACTTC. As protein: CASSSTGAGRLGYEQYF.

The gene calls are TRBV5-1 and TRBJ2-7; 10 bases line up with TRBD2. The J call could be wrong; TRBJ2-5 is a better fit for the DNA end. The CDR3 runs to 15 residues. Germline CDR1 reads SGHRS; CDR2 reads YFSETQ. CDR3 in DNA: TGCGCCAGCAGCACCCTCGGGACTAGCGAAGAGACCCAGTACTTC. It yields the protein CASSTLGTSEETQYF.

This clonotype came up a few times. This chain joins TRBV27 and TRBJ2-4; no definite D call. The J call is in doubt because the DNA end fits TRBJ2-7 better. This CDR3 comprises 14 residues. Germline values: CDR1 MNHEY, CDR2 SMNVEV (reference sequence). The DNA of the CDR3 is TGTGCCAGCAGACCATCAGGTACGGGCTACGAGCAGTACTTC. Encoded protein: CASRPSGTGYEQYF.

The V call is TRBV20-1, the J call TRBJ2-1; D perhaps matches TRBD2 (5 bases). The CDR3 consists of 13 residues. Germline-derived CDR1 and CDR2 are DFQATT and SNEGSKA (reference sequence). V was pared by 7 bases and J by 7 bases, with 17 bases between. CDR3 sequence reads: CSGDATWENEQFF. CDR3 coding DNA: TGCAGTGGCGACGCGACATGGGAGAATGAGCAGTTCTTC.

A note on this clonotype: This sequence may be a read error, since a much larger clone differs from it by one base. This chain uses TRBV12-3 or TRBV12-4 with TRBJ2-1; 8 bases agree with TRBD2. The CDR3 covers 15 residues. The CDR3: CASSFFAGGVDEQLF. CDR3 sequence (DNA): TGTGCCAGCAGTTTTTTTGCGGGAGGAGTGGATGAGCAGCTCTTC.

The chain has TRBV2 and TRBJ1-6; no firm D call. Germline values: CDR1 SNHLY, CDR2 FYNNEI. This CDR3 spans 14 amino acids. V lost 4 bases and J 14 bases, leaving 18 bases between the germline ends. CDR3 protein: CASSARLLIGTLHF. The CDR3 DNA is TGTGCCAGCAGTGCTCGACTGCTGATTGGGACCCTCCACTTT. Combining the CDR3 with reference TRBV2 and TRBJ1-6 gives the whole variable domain EPEVTQTPSHQVTQMGQEVILRCVPISNHLYFYWYRQILGQKVEFLVSFYNNEISEKSEIFDDQFSVERPDGSNFTLKIRSTKLEDSAMYFCASSARLLIGTLHFGNGTRLTVT.

This CDR3 is CASMRRGPTNEQFF. CDR3 DNA: TGTGCCAGCATGCGACGGGGACCCACGAATGAGCAGTTCTTC. The chain is built from TRBV7-2 and TRBJ2-1; D possibly uses TRBD1 or TRBD2 (5 bases each). Trimming took off 7 bases at V and 7 bases at J, with 17 bases between the two ends. Germline CDR1 and CDR2: SGHTA and FQGNSA. This CDR3 spans 14 amino acids.

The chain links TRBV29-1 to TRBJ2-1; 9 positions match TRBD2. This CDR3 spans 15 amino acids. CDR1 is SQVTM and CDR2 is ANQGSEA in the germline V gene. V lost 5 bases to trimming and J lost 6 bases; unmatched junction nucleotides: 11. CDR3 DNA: TGCAGCGTTTGGAAGGTCGGGCGGGAGGGCAATGAGCAGTTCTTC. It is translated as CSVWKVGREGNEQFF.

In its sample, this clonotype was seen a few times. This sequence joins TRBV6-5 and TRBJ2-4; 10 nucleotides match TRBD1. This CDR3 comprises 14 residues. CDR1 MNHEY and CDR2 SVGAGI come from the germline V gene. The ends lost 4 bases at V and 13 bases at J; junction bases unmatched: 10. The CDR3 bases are TGTGCCAGCAGTTCCTGGACAGGGGGAAGGGAGCAGTACTTC. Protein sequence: CASSSWTGGREQYF.

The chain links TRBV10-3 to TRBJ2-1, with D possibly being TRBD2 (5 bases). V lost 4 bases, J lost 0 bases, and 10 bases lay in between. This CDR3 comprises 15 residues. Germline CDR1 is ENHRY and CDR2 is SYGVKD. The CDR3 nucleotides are TGTGCCATCAGTGGGTCGGGGAGCTCCTACAATGAGCAGTTCTTC. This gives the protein CAISGSGSSYNEQFF.

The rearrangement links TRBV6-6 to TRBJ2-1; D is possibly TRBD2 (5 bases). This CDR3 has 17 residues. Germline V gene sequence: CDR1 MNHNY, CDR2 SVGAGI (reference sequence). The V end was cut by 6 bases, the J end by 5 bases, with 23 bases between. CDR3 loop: CASSPGVWLDGHNEQFF. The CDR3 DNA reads TGTGCCAGCAGCCCCGGGGTGTGGCTGGATGGTCACAATGAGCAGTTCTTC.

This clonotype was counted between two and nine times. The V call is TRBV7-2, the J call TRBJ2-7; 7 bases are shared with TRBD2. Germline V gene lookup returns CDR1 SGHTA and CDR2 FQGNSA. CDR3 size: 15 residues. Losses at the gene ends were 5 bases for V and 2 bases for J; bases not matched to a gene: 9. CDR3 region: CASSQASGTTYEQYF. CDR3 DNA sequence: TGTGCCAGCAGCCAAGCTAGCGGCACAACCTACGAGCAGTACTTC.

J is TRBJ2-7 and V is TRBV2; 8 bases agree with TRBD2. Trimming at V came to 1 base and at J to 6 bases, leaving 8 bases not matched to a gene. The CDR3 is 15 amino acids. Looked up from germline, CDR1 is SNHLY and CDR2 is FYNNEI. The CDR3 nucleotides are TGTGCCAGCAGTGAAGGGGGACTAGTTTCGGTCGAGCAGTACTTC. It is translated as CASSEGGLVSVEQYF.

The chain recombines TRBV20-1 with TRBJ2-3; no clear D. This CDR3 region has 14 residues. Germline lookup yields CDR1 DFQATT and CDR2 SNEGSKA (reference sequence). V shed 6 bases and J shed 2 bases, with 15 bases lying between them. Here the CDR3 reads CSAARAAYTDTQYF. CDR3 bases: TGCAGTGCCGCTAGGGCGGCCTACACAGATACGCAGTATTTT.

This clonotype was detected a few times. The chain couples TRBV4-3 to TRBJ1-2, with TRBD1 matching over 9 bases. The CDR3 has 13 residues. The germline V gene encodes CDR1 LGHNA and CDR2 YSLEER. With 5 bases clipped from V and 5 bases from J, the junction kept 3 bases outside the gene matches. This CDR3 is CASSRDREYGYTF. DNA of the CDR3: TGCGCCAGCAGCAGGGACAGGGAGTATGGCTACACCTTC.

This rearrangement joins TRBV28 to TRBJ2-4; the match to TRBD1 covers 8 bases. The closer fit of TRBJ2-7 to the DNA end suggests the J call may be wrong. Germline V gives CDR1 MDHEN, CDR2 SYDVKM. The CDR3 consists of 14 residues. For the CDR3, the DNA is TGTGCCAGCAGTTTATACAGGGGGATCCACGAGCAGTACTTC. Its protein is CASSLYRGIHEQYF.

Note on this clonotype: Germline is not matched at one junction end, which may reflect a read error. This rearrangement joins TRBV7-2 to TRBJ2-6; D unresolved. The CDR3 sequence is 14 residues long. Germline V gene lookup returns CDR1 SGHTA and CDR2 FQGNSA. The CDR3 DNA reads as TGTGCCGGCAGCTATACAAGTGGGGCCAACGTCCTGACTTTC. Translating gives CAGSYTSGANVLTF.

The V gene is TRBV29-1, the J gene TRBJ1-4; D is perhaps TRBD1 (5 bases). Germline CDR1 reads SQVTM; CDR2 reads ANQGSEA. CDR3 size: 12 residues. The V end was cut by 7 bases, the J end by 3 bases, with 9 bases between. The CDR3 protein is CSATVANEKLFF. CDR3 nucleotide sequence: TGCAGCGCGACAGTAGCTAATGAAAAACTGTTTTTT.

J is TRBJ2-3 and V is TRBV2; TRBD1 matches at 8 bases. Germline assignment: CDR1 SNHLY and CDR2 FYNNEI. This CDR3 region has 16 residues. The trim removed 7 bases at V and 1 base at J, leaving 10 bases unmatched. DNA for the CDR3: TGTGCCAGCAATCAGAACCCGGGACAGGGCACAGATACGCAGTATTTT. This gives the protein CASNQNPGQGTDTQYF. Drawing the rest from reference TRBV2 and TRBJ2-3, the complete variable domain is EPEVTQTPSHQVTQMGQEVILRCVPISNHLYFYWYRQILGQKVEFLVSFYNNEISEKSEIFDDQFSVERPDGSNFTLKIRSTKLEDSAMYFCASNQNPGQGTDTQYFGPGTRLTVL.

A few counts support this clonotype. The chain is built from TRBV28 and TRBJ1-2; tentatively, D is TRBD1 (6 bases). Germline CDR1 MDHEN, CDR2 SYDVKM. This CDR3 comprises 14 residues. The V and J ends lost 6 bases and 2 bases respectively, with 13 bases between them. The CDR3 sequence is CASRSMDRNYGYTF. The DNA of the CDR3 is TGTGCCAGCAGATCAATGGACAGAAACTATGGCTACACCTTC.